This TCR beta chain derives from a study of T cells in Graves' hyperthyroidism and ophthalmopathy. Study-wide points: Most clonotypes expanded in thyroid above 0.001 were likewise present in blood.

Amplified regions were TCR beta CDR3 sequences from RNA transcripts. HTBI primers were employed in a first-round RT-PCR of the TCR CDR3. Via MiXCR, TCRdb re-called the multiplex PCR reads, giving one row per CDR3 protein. The sample holds fewer than 200,000 distinct CDR3 sequences, over 15% seen once. Remarks on this clonotype: The antigen is not known. A much larger clone lies a single base off, so this may be a read error.

The CDR3 contains 15 residues. Germline CDR1 reads DFQATT; CDR2 reads SNEGSKA (reference sequence). Sequencing was performed on blood. The receptor was derived from a woman aged 45-59 years with Graves' hyperthyroidism. The chain employs TRBV20-1 and TRBJ2-5; maybe TRBD2 (6 bases). The CDR3 region is CSATPPERARETQNF. CDR3 nucleotide sequence: TGCAGTGCTACCCCCCCCGAGCGGGCGAGAGAGACCCAGAACTTC.